The clone carrying this TCR beta chain was recorded many times. The antigen remains undetermined. The entry originates in a study of early T cells in non-severe SARS-CoV-2 infection. Study at large: Sequencing used unsorted whole-blood bulk RNA, so chains lack pairing. Study-wide findings and caveats: VDJdb-based annotation leaned toward anti-spike CD8 responses and missed private and CD4 specificities.

Unique molecular identifier tags were affixed to discrete cDNA molecules. TCRdb re-analysed the 5' RACE reads in MiXCR, keeping a single row per CDR3 protein. The sample lists almost 85,000 distinct CDR3 sequences; over 10% were seen once. The CDR3 runs 16 residues. In germline, CDR1 is KGHDR, CDR2 SFDVKD. V was cut by 1 base and J by 4 bases, with 13 bases left in between. The TCR originated in an adult who was a healthcare worker with PCR-confirmed SARS-CoV-2 infection or an uninfected control (not recorded which). This chain joins TRBV24-1 and TRBJ2-1; perhaps TRBD1 as D (6 bases). Sequenced: whole blood. The CDR3 spells CATSDFSTGQYNEQFF. For the CDR3, the DNA is TGTGCCACCAGTGATTTCTCGACAGGACAGTACAATGAGCAGTTCTTC.